The rows below give T cell receptor beta chains drawn from one sample of a study of T cell responses to AZD1222 COVID-19 vaccine. Produced via immunoSEQ multiplex PCR; TCRdb's table is partial and in-frame only. This sample carries roughly 150,000 clones, roughly 90% of them seen once, and the ten largest clones take roughly 1.6%. The sequencing here drew on peripheral blood, taken 28 days after the second AZD1222 dose. The source is an adult who received the AZD1222 COVID-19 vaccine. The conserved cysteine and the conserved F or W are not part of the CDR3 here.

CDR3aa: ASSYPGTGENIQY; v_gene: TRBV6-6; len: 13; j_gene: TRBJ2-4
CDR3aa: ASSPLGPRIYRGTANYGYT; v_gene: TRBV23-1; len: 19; j_gene: TRBJ1-2
CDR3aa: ASSQAGGDEKLF; v_gene: TRBV4-1; len: 12; j_gene: TRBJ1-4
CDR3aa: SVEPQSNYGYT; v_gene: TRBV29-1; len: 11; j_gene: TRBJ1-2
CDR3aa: ATSDHGQGVNEQY; v_gene: TRBV24-1; len: 13; j_gene: TRBJ2-7
CDR3aa: ASSEGRGDEQF; v_gene: TRBV9; len: 11; j_gene: TRBJ2-1
CDR3aa: ASSLGVGPSGQDGYT; v_gene: TRBV5-1; len: 15; j_gene: TRBJ1-2
CDR3aa: ASSLSSTDTQY; v_gene: TRBV11-2; len: 11; j_gene: TRBJ2-3
CDR3aa: ASSEREGNTIY; v_gene: TRBV10-2; len: 11; j_gene: TRBJ1-3
CDR3aa: ASSFTIHGGGF; v_gene: TRBV11-2; len: 11; j_gene: TRBJ1-1
CDR3aa: ASSLTGLTTQY; v_gene: TRBV12-3/TRBV12-4; len: 11; j_gene: TRBJ2-5
CDR3aa: ASSLALGVRGETQY; v_gene: TRBV5-1; len: 14; j_gene: TRBJ2-5
CDR3aa: ASSIVTLGLGNEQF; v_gene: TRBV19; len: 14; j_gene: TRBJ2-1
CDR3aa: ASRDPSGSFREQF; v_gene: TRBV5-1; len: 13; j_gene: TRBJ2-1
CDR3aa: ASRGGQQF; v_gene: TRBV2; len: 8; j_gene: TRBJ2-1
CDR3aa: ASSYLQGYQPQH; v_gene: TRBV6-5; len: 12; j_gene: TRBJ1-5
CDR3aa: ASKTGGLEKLF; v_gene: TRBV28; len: 11; j_gene: TRBJ1-4
CDR3aa: ASSSYVEQPQH; v_gene: TRBV12-3/TRBV12-4; len: 11; j_gene: TRBJ1-5
CDR3aa: ASSEEGAVYNEQF; v_gene: TRBV2; len: 13; j_gene: TRBJ2-1
CDR3aa: ASSLIMNEQF; v_gene: TRBV7-8; len: 10; j_gene: TRBJ2-1
CDR3aa: ASSLAGGAQNYNEQF; v_gene: TRBV5-1; len: 15; j_gene: TRBJ2-1
CDR3aa: ASSPRNYNEQF; v_gene: TRBV6-5; len: 11; j_gene: TRBJ2-1
CDR3aa: ASGFPYEQY; v_gene: TRBV12-5; len: 9; j_gene: TRBJ2-7
CDR3aa: ASSLIDHNQPQH; v_gene: TRBV28; len: 12; j_gene: TRBJ1-5
CDR3aa: ASSQDRNQPQH; v_gene: TRBV3-1/TRBV3-2; len: 11; j_gene: TRBJ1-5
CDR3aa: ASSFSPAGGSYNEQF; v_gene: TRBV13; len: 15; j_gene: TRBJ2-1
CDR3aa: ASSNDRGGREQF; v_gene: TRBV19; len: 12; j_gene: TRBJ2-1
CDR3aa: ASSLREGYGYT; v_gene: TRBV27; len: 11; j_gene: TRBJ1-2
CDR3aa: ASRKSGESTDTQY; v_gene: TRBV9; len: 13; j_gene: TRBJ2-3
CDR3aa: ASSISGAKAF; v_gene: TRBV19; len: 10; j_gene: TRBJ1-1
CDR3aa: ASSHPSWGQNTEAF; v_gene: TRBV4-1; len: 14; j_gene: TRBJ1-1
CDR3aa: ASSSLDDSANNEKLF; v_gene: TRBV5-4; len: 15; j_gene: TRBJ1-4
CDR3aa: ASSPDGREDNEQF; v_gene: TRBV9; len: 13; j_gene: TRBJ2-1
CDR3aa: ASSQVKYWESSYNEQF; v_gene: TRBV14; len: 16; j_gene: TRBJ2-1
CDR3aa: ASSRVSTSYYEQY; v_gene: TRBV14; len: 13; j_gene: TRBJ2-7
CDR3aa: AWSVGQVGYGYT; v_gene: TRBV30; len: 12; j_gene: TRBJ1-2
CDR3aa: ASSPIGGLGTEAF; v_gene: TRBV7-8; len: 13; j_gene: TRBJ1-1
CDR3aa: ASSKARKQGGETQY; v_gene: TRBV21-1; len: 14; j_gene: TRBJ2-5
CDR3aa: ASSPRTALTEAF; v_gene: TRBV5-1; len: 12; j_gene: TRBJ1-1
CDR3aa: ASSRKGEKNIQY; v_gene: TRBV7-2; len: 12; j_gene: TRBJ2-4
CDR3aa: ASSLVGVGGMNTEAF; v_gene: TRBV5-1; len: 15; j_gene: TRBJ1-1